These 21 T cell receptor beta chains share one sample of origin, sequenced in a study of T cells in Graves' hyperthyroidism and ophthalmopathy. The investigators amplified TCR beta CDR3 regions from RNA transcripts. A set of HTBI primers served as the primers for a first-round RT-PCR of the TCR CDR3. TCRdb used MiXCR to reprocess the multiplex PCR reads, holding one entry per CDR3 protein. The table shows approximately 400,000 distinct CDR3 sequences, with 25% occurring only once. The sample comprised blood. These receptors originate from a man aged 45 to 65 with Graves' hyperthyroidism.

There are many counts of this clonotype. This chain links TRBV20-1 with TRBJ2-1; 10 bases are a match to TRBD1. The CDR3 is 14 residues long. Germline CDR1 and CDR2: DFQATT and SNEGSKA (reference sequence). Trimming took 3 bases from V and 7 from J; bases not matched to a gene: 6. CDR3 sequence reads: CSARGQGIVNEQFF. The CDR3 region has the DNA TGCAGTGCTAGGGGACAGGGGATAGTAAATGAGCAGTTCTTC.

This clonotype was detected ten times or more. V gene TRBV7-3 combines with J gene TRBJ2-1; D remains unclear. V was cut by 2 bases and J by 4 bases, with 12 bases left in between. The CDR3 runs to 15 residues. The germline gives CDR1 SGHTA, CDR2 FQGTGA. The chain's CDR3 is CASSLAQTSYNEQFF. CDR3 coding DNA: TGTGCCAGCAGCTTAGCTCAGACTTCGTACAATGAGCAGTTCTTC. Supplemented by reference TRBV7-3 and TRBJ2-1, the full variable domain reads GAGVSQTPSNKVTEKGKYVELRCDPISGHTALYWYRQSLGQGPEFLIYFQGTGAADDSGLPNDRFFAVRPEGSVSTLKIQRTERGDSAVYLCASSLAQTSYNEQFFGPGTRLTVL.

The chain links TRBV19 to TRBJ1-6, with D maybe TRBD1 (6 bases). Trimming left V 6 bases short and J 6 bases short, with 15 bases between. Germline CDR1 is LNHDA and CDR2 is SQIVND (reference sequence). The CDR3 loop spans 15 amino acids. The CDR3 DNA reads as TGTGCCAGTAGGGGAGGACAGAGAAGTAATTCACCCCTCCACTTT. Its translation: CASRGGQRSNSPLHF.

The chain recombines TRBV12-5 with TRBJ2-7, with TRBD2 matching 10 bases. CDR3 length: 16 amino acids. Germline CDR1 is LGHNT and CDR2 is FRNRAP. J gave up 3 bases and V 2 bases, and 7 bases lay outside the gene matches. The CDR3 reads CASGLRTSGLYYEQYF. CDR3 bases: TGTGCTAGTGGTTTGAGGACTAGCGGCTTGTACTACGAGCAGTACTTC.

The chain carries TRBV12-3 or TRBV12-4 and TRBJ2-2, with D maybe TRBD2 (6 bases). V was shortened by 7 bases and J by 6 bases, with 12 bases between the two germline ends. CDR3 length equals 13 residues. This chain's CDR3 is CASKREPSGELFF. CDR3 bases: TGTGCCAGCAAACGGGAGCCCTCCGGGGAGCTGTTTTTT.

The J gene is TRBJ2-3, the V gene TRBV5-1; D perhaps matches TRBD2 (7 bases). Trimming cost V 0 bases and J 5 bases, with 13 bases left between them. Germline V CDR1 and CDR2: SGHRS, YFSETQ. This CDR3 spans 15 amino acids. In nucleotides, the CDR3 is TGCGCCAGCAGCTTGGCGGGGGGCGCGGTAGATACGCAGTATTTT. Its protein product is CASSLAGGAVDTQYF.

The chain combines TRBV2 with TRBJ2-1, with D possibly called TRBD1 or TRBD2 (5 bases each). The CDR3 loop spans 15 amino acids. With 8 bases removed from V and 0 bases from J, the gap between germline ends came to 14 bases. Germline V gene data show CDR1 as SNHLY and CDR2 as FYNNEI. CDR3 bases: TGTGCCAGCGCCGGGACGGATAGCTCCTACAATGAGCAGTTCTTC. Translation: CASAGTDSSYNEQFF.

The chain combines TRBV5-5 with TRBJ2-5, with 12 bases identical to TRBD2. The CDR3 length is 14 residues. The J segment lost 2 bases and the V segment lost 4 bases, leaving 0 bases of the junction unmatched. CDR1 and CDR2 from the germline V gene are SGHKS and YYEKEE (reference sequence). DNA of the CDR3: TGTGCCAGCAGCGGACTAGCGGGACAAGAGACCCAGTACTTC. As protein: CASSGLAGQETQYF.

This clonotype was detected a few times. The CDR3 here is CASRPSGGDYNEQFF. CDR3 coding DNA: TGTGCCAGCAGACCGTCGGGAGGCGACTACAATGAGCAGTTCTTC. V and J are TRBV12-3 or TRBV12-4 and TRBJ2-1, with 7 nucleotides matching TRBD2. This CDR3 has 15 residues. V lost 6 bases to trimming and J lost 3 bases; unmatched junction nucleotides: 8.

This clonotype appeared a few times. This chain joins TRBV12-3 or TRBV12-4 and TRBJ2-7; either TRBD1 or TRBD2 may supply D (5 bases each). V dropped 3 bases and J dropped 6 bases, with 12 bases sitting between them. This CDR3 has 13 amino acids. CDR3 loop: CASSFSGTFEQYF. CDR3 in DNA: TGTGCCAGCAGTTTTTCGGGGACGTTCGAGCAGTACTTC.

Ten or more counts support this clonotype. The J gene is TRBJ1-6, the V gene TRBV28, with 9 bases aligning to TRBD1. The CDR3 loop spans 18 amino acids. The germline V gene has CDR1 MDHEN and CDR2 SYDVKM. The J segment lost 7 bases and the V segment lost 3 bases, leaving 13 bases of the junction unmatched. CDR3 in DNA: TGTGCCAGCAGTTTTCTTGTCTCGAGGACAGGGGTGAATTCACCCCTCCACTTT. It codes for CASSFLVSRTGVNSPLHF. The variable domain in full, completed from reference TRBV28 and TRBJ1-6, reads DVKVTQSSRYLVKRTGEKVFLECVQDMDHENMFWYRQDPGLGLRLIYFSYDVKMKEKGDIPEGYSVSREKKERFSLILESASTNQTSMYLCASSFLVSRTGVNSPLHFGNGTRLTVT.

This clonotype was seen many times. This chain joins TRBV11-2 and TRBJ2-7; D is ambiguous. The germline V gene encodes CDR1 SGHAT and CDR2 FQNNGV. V lost 2 bases and J 3 bases, leaving 14 bases between the germline ends. The CDR3 contains 15 residues. The CDR3: CASSLRPGPGYEQYF. The CDR3 DNA reads TGTGCCAGCAGCTTAAGACCCGGGCCAGGCTACGAGCAGTACTTC.

This clonotype was found many times. This chain connects TRBV7-2 to TRBJ1-1; the match to TRBD1 covers 8 bases. CDR3 length: 13 residues. Germline V gene lookup returns CDR1 SGHTA and CDR2 FQGNSA. J gave up 4 bases and V 4 bases, and 2 bases lay outside the gene matches. CDR3 residues: CASSSQGGTEAFF. The CDR3, as DNA: TGTGCCAGCAGCTCACAGGGGGGCACTGAAGCTTTCTTT.

The chain employs TRBV19 and TRBJ2-3; D is perhaps TRBD2 (5 bases). CDR1 is LNHDA and CDR2 is SQIVND in the germline V gene (reference sequence). Deletions cut 1 base from V and 8 bases from J, with 19 bases between. The CDR3 has 16 amino acids. DNA of the CDR3: TGTGCCAGTAGTATAGCCCCAGGACTGCAACAAGGTACGCAGTATTTT. It encodes CASSIAPGLQQGTQYF.

This clonotype was detected a few times. The chain uses TRBV15 and TRBJ2-1; D perhaps matches TRBD2 (5 bases). The CDR3 totals 14 residues. Trimming removed 1 base at V and 5 bases at J, with 9 bases between. Germline V gene lookup returns CDR1 LNHNV and CDR2 YYDKDF (reference sequence). As DNA, the CDR3 is TGTGCCACCAGCAGAGCGGGAACCCACAATGAGCAGTTCTTC. Translated, it gives CATSRAGTHNEQFF.

The V gene is TRBV6-1, the J gene TRBJ1-2; 8 bases fit TRBD1. After removal of 6 bases from V and 4 bases from J, the junction contained 7 bases not matched to a gene. CDR3 length: 14 amino acids. Germline V CDR1 and CDR2: MNHNS, SASEGT. The CDR3 nucleotides are TGTGCCAGCAGAAGACAGGGGCGGATCTATGGCTACACCTTC. Translation gives CASRRQGRIYGYTF.

This clonotype was detected only a few times. The chain is built from TRBV11-3 and TRBJ2-1, with TRBD2 matching 14 bases. Unmatched junction bases numbered 6, after V lost 1 base and J lost 13 bases. Germline V gene data show CDR1 as SGHNT and CDR2 as YENEEA. This CDR3 region has 15 residues. The CDR3 region has the DNA TGTGCCAGCAGCTTAGGAGGGACTAGCGGGGGTAACCAGTTCTTC. This gives the protein CASSLGGTSGGNQFF.

This clonotype was detected ten times or more. V gene TRBV3-1 combines with J gene TRBJ2-1; tentatively, D is TRBD2 (6 bases). The CDR3 runs 13 residues. V lost 5 bases and J 7 bases, leaving 12 bases between the germline ends. Germline CDR1 reads LGHDT; CDR2 reads YNNKEL (reference sequence). The chain's CDR3 is CASSWLAVNEQFF. In DNA, the CDR3 is TGTGCCAGCAGCTGGTTAGCGGTAAATGAGCAGTTCTTC.

The table lists this clonotype with many counts. The V and J genes are TRBV29-1 and TRBJ1-1; D might be TRBD1 (5 bases). Germline V lookup: CDR1 SQVTM, CDR2 ANQGSEA. V dropped 6 bases and J dropped 1 base, with 12 bases sitting between them. There are 13 residues in the CDR3. CDR3 in DNA: TGCAGCGTGACGGCCGGGACGAACACTGAAGCTTTCTTT. Translated, it gives CSVTAGTNTEAFF.

V usage is TRBV19 and J usage is TRBJ2-7; no clear D gene. Between the trimmed V and J ends, which lost 3 bases and 1 base, there was a span of 16 bases. CDR1 and CDR2 from the germline V gene are LNHDA and SQIVND (reference sequence). The CDR3 contains 16 residues. For the CDR3, the DNA is TGTGCCAGTAGTATCCGCCTTCCCACGGCTTCCTACGAGCAGTACTTC. This sequence encodes CASSIRLPTASYEQYF.

This clonotype appeared a few times. V and J are TRBV5-1 and TRBJ2-1; 11 bases line up with TRBD2. CDR3 length: 17 amino acids. Germline trimming cut 4 bases from V and 0 bases from J; bases unmatched to any gene: 6. The V gene's germline CDR1 is SGHRS and CDR2 YFSETQ. CDR3 residues: CASSLGLAASSYNEQFF. CDR3 sequence (DNA): TGCGCCAGCAGCCTGGGACTAGCGGCGAGCTCCTACAATGAGCAGTTCTTC.